This TCR beta chain was sequenced in a study of cytomegalovirus exposure and HLA in healthy donors. The PCR was carried out with 60 Vbeta primers and 13 Jbeta primers. The protocol was immunoSEQ multiplex PCR, while the TCRdb copy is restricted to in-frame clones and leaves out a portion. This table has under 55,000 clones, roughly 72% appearing once. General observations from the study: Segments of the TCR beta V type were, in most cases, productive about 87% or about 30% of the time in an earlier analysis.

J gave up 4 bases and V 3 bases, and 2 bases lay outside the gene matches. The CDR3 loop spans 15 amino acids. Germline V gene data show CDR1 as SGHRS and CDR2 as YFSETQ. Regarding this clone: Its antigen is not known.

The J gene is TRBJ2-2, the V gene TRBV5-1, with TRBD2 matching over 11 bases. The sequenced sample consisted of PBMCs. The sequence came from a woman in her 50s in good health and CMV-seronegative. The CDR3 DNA reads TGCGCCAGCAGCTCTGGACTAGCGGGCACCGGGGAGCTGTTTTTT. This sequence encodes CASSSGLAGTGELFF.